These 20 T cell receptor beta chains were all obtained from the same sample, sequenced in a study of T cells in Graves' hyperthyroidism and ophthalmopathy. The CDR3 regions of TCR beta were amplified from RNA transcripts. The HTBI primer set drove a first-round RT-PCR of the TCR CDR3. TCRdb processed the multiplex PCR reads anew with MiXCR; each CDR3 protein has one entry. This sample carries roughly 750,000 distinct CDR3 sequences, about a sixth of them seen once, and the ten largest clones take over 7.5%. The sequenced sample consisted of blood. Every receptor here comes from a man aged 18 to 29 with Graves' hyperthyroidism.

V gene TRBV27 combines with J gene TRBJ2-7, with 9 bases aligning to TRBD1. V lost 8 bases to trimming and J lost 6 bases; unmatched junction nucleotides: 17. The CDR3 consists of 16 residues. Per germline, CDR1 MNHEY and CDR2 SMNVEV (reference sequence). The CDR3, as DNA: TGTGCCAGCGGTGTAAAGTGGGACAGGGAGGCCGGCGAGCAGTACTTC. Amino acid sequence: CASGVKWDREAGEQYF.

This clonotype came up many times. The chain joins TRBV28 to TRBJ2-7; 10 bases line up with TRBD2. The germline gives CDR1 MDHEN, CDR2 SYDVKM. The CDR3 contains 17 residues. V shed 8 bases and J 6 bases; nucleotides not matched to a gene: 19. The CDR3 region is CASVNPSLAGASSEQYF. CDR3 sequence (DNA): TGTGCCAGCGTCAACCCATCCCTAGCGGGAGCTTCTTCCGAGCAGTACTTC.

The chain links TRBV28 to TRBJ1-3; TRBD1 matches 7 bases. This CDR3 spans 16 amino acids. The V gene end was trimmed by 6 bases and the J gene end by 0 bases; junction bases not matched to a gene: 8. CDR1 and CDR2 from the germline V gene are MDHEN and SYDVKM. The CDR3 DNA sequence: TGTGCCAGCAGGTCGACAGGGAGGGGCTCTGGAAACACCATATATTTT. It translates to CASRSTGRGSGNTIYF.

The V gene is TRBV7-3, the J gene TRBJ2-3; 7 bases align to TRBD2. The CDR3 sequence is 16 residues long. Germline V CDR1 and CDR2: SGHTA, FQGTGA. Trimming took 5 bases from V and 3 from J; bases not matched to a gene: 11. The CDR3 DNA follows: TGTGCCAGCAGCCTATTTGCGGGGGAGGATACAGATACGCAGTATTTT. Its translation is CASSLFAGEDTDTQYF.

Ten or more counts support this clonotype. V usage is TRBV5-1 and J usage is TRBJ2-7, with TRBD1 identical over 9 bases. The junction had 7 bases not matched to a gene; V was cut back by 4 bases and J by 5 bases. The CDR3 covers 14 residues. CDR1 is SGHRS and CDR2 is YFSETQ in the germline V gene. The DNA of the CDR3 is TGCGCCAGCAGCCCCGGACAGGGGTTCGACGAGCAGTACTTC. Amino acid sequence: CASSPGQGFDEQYF.

This clonotype appeared many times. V usage is TRBV10-1 and J usage is TRBJ2-7; 10 bases line up with TRBD1. CDR3 length: 14 residues. Per the germline V gene, CDR1 is WNHNN and CDR2 is SYGVQD (reference sequence). After removal of 6 bases from V and 5 bases from J, the junction contained 7 bases not matched to a gene. The CDR3 nucleotides read TGCGCCAGCAGCCCCGGGACAGGGGTCCACGAGCAGTACTTC. Translated: CASSPGTGVHEQYF.

There are many counts of this clonotype. The rearrangement joins TRBV24-1 to TRBJ2-3; D not certain. Germline CDR1 reads KGHDR; CDR2 reads SFDVKD. V was clipped by 4 bases and J by 2 bases, with 9 bases between them. The CDR3 sequence is 14 residues long. Here the CDR3 DNA reads TGTGCCACCAGTGACGTGCTAATCACAGATACGCAGTATTTT. Translating it yields CATSDVLITDTQYF.

The V call is TRBV30, the J call TRBJ1-2; D call uncertain. This CDR3 is 12 amino acids long. V was cut by 3 bases and J by 6 bases, with 11 bases left in between. CDR1 and CDR2 from the germline V gene are GTSNPN and SVGIG (reference sequence). CDR3: CAWRPEPDGYTF. The CDR3 DNA is TGTGCCTGGAGGCCAGAACCCGATGGCTACACCTTC.

The chain is built from TRBV27 and TRBJ2-2; 12 bases map to TRBD2. Looked up from germline, CDR1 is MNHEY and CDR2 is SMNVEV (reference sequence). The ends lost 9 bases at V and 4 bases at J; junction bases unmatched: 3. The CDR3 is 14 residues long. The CDR3 is CASLAGGLTGELFF. The CDR3 DNA sequence: TGTGCCAGTCTAGCGGGAGGGCTCACCGGGGAGCTGTTTTTT.

This clonotype was detected once. This chain links TRBV20-1 with TRBJ2-2; 8 bases are a match to TRBD2. The CDR3 spans 14 residues. Germline V lookup: CDR1 DFQATT, CDR2 SNEGSKA (reference sequence). Trimming removed 0 bases from V and 6 bases from J; junction bases left unmatched: 3. The CDR3 DNA follows: TGCAGTGCTAGAGACAGCGGGAGCCCCGGGGAGCTGTTTTTT. This sequence encodes CSARDSGSPGELFF.

This clonotype was recorded at least ten times. The rearrangement uses TRBV18 and TRBJ2-5; no clear D gene. The V gene's germline CDR1 is KGHSH and CDR2 LQKENI. Trimming took 7 bases from V and 5 from J, leaving 11 bases between them. The CDR3 sequence is 12 residues long. CDR3 sequence reads: CASFDPGETQYF. CDR3 coding DNA: TGTGCCAGCTTTGACCCTGGGGAGACCCAGTACTTC.

The sample holds many counts of this clonotype. The V gene is TRBV5-1, the J gene TRBJ2-1; TRBD1 agrees at 8 bases. CDR1 and CDR2 from the germline V gene are SGHRS and YFSETQ. This CDR3 has 13 residues. The V segment lost 3 bases and the J segment 10 bases; nucleotides outside the gene matches: 6. CDR3 DNA sequence: TGCGCCAGCAGCTCCGGACAGGGATGGGAGCAGTTCTTC. Its protein product is CASSSGQGWEQFF.

This clonotype has a count of ten or more. The rearrangement uses TRBV28 and TRBJ2-1; D call uncertain. With 6 bases removed from V and 12 bases from J, the gap between germline ends came to 15 bases. In germline, CDR1 is MDHEN, CDR2 SYDVKM. The CDR3 runs to 12 residues. The CDR3 DNA reads as TGTGCCAGCAGCGTCCTGGGCACCGCGCAGTTCTTC. Translation: CASSVLGTAQFF.

The chain has TRBV7-2 and TRBJ2-1; D remains ambiguous. V was cut by 2 bases and J by 9 bases, with 5 bases left in between. Germline assignment: CDR1 SGHTA and CDR2 FQGNSA. The CDR3 sequence is 11 residues long. DNA for the CDR3: TGTGCCAGCAGCTTAACCATTGAGCAGTTCTTC. Translation gives CASSLTIEQFF.

This clonotype came up many times. This sequence joins TRBV19 and TRBJ2-7; D unclear. V lost 5 bases, J lost 0 bases, and 8 bases lay in between. This CDR3 has 13 amino acids. The germline V gene encodes CDR1 LNHDA and CDR2 SQIVND (reference sequence). CDR3 loop: CASSPVPSYEQYF. The DNA of the CDR3 is TGTGCCAGTAGTCCAGTTCCCTCCTACGAGCAGTACTTC.

This clonotype was counted ten times or more. This chain joins TRBV12-3 or TRBV12-4 and TRBJ2-4, with 11 bases aligning to TRBD2. This CDR3 is built from 16 residues. Trimming at V came to 5 bases and at J to 5 bases, leaving 8 bases not matched to a gene. The CDR3 region has the DNA TGTGCCAGCAGTCAGCGACTAGCGGGGCCCCAAAACATTCAGTACTTC. This gives the protein CASSQRLAGPQNIQYF.

This clonotype appeared a single time. V and J are TRBV6-2 or TRBV6-3 and TRBJ1-1; the D gene is possibly TRBD1 (5 bases). Trimming took off 0 bases at V and 4 bases at J, with 12 bases between the two ends. This CDR3 comprises 15 residues. CDR1 is MNHEY and CDR2 is SVGEGT in the germline V gene. DNA of the CDR3: TGTGCCAGCAGTTACTCGGGACTCTTGGCCACTGAAGCTTTCTTT. It encodes CASSYSGLLATEAFF.

This clonotype was picked up a small number of times. J is TRBJ1-5 and V is TRBV2; D remains unclear. The CDR3 is 14 residues long. Trimming cost V 6 bases and J 7 bases, with 16 bases left between them. Germline V gives CDR1 SNHLY, CDR2 FYNNEI. This CDR3 is CASSHRAPSQPQHF. The CDR3 DNA reads TGTGCCAGCAGCCATCGGGCTCCCAGCCAGCCCCAGCATTTT.

This clonotype was counted ten times or more. This chain links TRBV28 with TRBJ2-1; TRBD2 agrees at 9 bases. The germline V gene encodes CDR1 MDHEN and CDR2 SYDVKM. Germline trimming cut 8 bases from V and 2 bases from J; bases unmatched to any gene: 7. CDR3 length: 15 residues. The CDR3 loop reads CASYEGGRAYNEQFF. CDR3 DNA: TGTGCCAGCTACGAGGGCGGGAGGGCCTACAATGAGCAGTTCTTC.

The rearrangement joins TRBV7-9 to TRBJ1-5; D may be TRBD1 (5 bases). CDR3 length: 15 residues. Germline CDR1 SEHNR, CDR2 FQNEAQ (reference sequence). Trimming took 1 base from V and 1 from J, leaving 8 bases between them. The DNA of the CDR3 is TGTGCCAGCAGCTTAGGGGACGGGAGCAATCAGCCCCAGCATTTT. Translating gives CASSLGDGSNQPQHF.